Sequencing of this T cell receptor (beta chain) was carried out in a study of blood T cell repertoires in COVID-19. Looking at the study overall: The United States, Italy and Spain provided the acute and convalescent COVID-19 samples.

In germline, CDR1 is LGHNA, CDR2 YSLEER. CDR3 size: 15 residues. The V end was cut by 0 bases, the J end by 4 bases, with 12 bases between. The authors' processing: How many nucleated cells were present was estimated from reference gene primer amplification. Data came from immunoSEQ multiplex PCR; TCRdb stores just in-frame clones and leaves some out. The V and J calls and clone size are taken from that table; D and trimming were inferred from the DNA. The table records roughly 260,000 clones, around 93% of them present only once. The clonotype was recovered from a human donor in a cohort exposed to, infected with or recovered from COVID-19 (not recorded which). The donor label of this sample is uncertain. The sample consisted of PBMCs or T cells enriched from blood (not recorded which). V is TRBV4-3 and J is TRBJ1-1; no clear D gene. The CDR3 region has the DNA TGCGCCAGCAGCCAAGAGGAGGGCGGAACCACTGAAGCTTTCTTT. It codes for CASSQEEGGTTEAFF.